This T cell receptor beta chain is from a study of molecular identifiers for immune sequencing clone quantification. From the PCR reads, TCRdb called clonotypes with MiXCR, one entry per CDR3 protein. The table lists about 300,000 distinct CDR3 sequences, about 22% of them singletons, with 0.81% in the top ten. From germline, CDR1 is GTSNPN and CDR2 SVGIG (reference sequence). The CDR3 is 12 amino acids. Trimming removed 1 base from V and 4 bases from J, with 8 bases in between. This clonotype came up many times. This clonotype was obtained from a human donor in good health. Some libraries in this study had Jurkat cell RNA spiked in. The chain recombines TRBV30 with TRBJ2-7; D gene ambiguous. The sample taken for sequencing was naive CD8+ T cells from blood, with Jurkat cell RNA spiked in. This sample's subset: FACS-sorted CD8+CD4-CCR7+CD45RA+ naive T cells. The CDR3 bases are TGTGCCTGGAGTGAGGCCGCGTACGAGCAGTACTTC. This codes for CAWSEAAYEQYF.